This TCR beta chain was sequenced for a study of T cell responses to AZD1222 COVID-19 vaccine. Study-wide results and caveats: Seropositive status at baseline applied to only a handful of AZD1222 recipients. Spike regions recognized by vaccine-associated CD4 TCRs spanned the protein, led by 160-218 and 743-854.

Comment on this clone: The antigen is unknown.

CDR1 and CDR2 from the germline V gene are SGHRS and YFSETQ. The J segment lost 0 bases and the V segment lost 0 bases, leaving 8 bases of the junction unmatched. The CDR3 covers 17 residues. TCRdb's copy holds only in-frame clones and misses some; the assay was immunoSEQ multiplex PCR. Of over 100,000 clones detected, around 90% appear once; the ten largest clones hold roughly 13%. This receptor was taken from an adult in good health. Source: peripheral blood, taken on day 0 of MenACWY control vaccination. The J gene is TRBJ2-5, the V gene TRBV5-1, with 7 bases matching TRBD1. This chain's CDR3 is CASSLGDSQPYQETQYF. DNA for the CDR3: TGCGCCAGCAGCTTGGGGGACAGTCAACCGTACCAAGAGACCCAGTACTTC.